The following is a T cell receptor beta chain sequence with its context. The antigen is undetermined. Looked up from germline, CDR1 is SQVTM and CDR2 is ANQGSEA. The CDR3 consists of 12 residues. The entry originates in a study of cytomegalovirus exposure and HLA in healthy donors. General study findings and limits: For TCR beta chains, V- and J-gene trimming was later linked to a missense DCLRE1C variant.

Those who donated were healthy bone marrow donors. The study ran its PCR with 60 Vbeta and 13 Jbeta primers. TCRdb keeps only in-frame clones here, not all; method: immunoSEQ multiplex PCR. The sample yields 50,000 or so clones, 60% to 75% seen once. The chain joins TRBV29-1 to TRBJ2-5; possibly TRBD1 for D (5 bases). Judging by the DNA end, TRBJ2-7 fits better; the J call may be wrong. Input material: PBMCs. The clonotype originates from a woman aged 45-65 years in good health and CMV-seronegative. The DNA of the CDR3 is TGCAGCGTTGAAAGGGGTGGCGGCGAGCAGTACTTC. It codes for CSVERGGGEQYF.